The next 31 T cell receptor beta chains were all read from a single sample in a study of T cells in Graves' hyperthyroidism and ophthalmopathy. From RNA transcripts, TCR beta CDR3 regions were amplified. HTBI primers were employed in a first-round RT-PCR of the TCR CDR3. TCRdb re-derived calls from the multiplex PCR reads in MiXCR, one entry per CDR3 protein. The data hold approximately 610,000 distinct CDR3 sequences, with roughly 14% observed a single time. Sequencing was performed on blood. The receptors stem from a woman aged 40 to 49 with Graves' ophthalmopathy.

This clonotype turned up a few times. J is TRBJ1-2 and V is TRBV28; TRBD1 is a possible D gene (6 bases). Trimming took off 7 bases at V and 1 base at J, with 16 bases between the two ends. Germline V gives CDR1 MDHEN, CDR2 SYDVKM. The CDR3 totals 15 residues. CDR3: CASIGADSNNYGYTF. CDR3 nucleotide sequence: TGTGCCAGCATTGGAGCGGACAGTAATAACTATGGCTACACCTTC.

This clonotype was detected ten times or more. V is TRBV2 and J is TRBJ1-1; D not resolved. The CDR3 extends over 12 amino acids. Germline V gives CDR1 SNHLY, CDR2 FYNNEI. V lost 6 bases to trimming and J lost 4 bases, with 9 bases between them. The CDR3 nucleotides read TGTGCCAGCAGGGGAGTGATCACTGAAGCTTTCTTT. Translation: CASRGVITEAFF. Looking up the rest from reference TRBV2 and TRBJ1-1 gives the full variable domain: EPEVTQTPSHQVTQMGQEVILRCVPISNHLYFYWYRQILGQKVEFLVSFYNNEISEKSEIFDDQFSVERPDGSNFTLKIRSTKLEDSAMYFCASRGVITEAFFGQGTRLTVV.

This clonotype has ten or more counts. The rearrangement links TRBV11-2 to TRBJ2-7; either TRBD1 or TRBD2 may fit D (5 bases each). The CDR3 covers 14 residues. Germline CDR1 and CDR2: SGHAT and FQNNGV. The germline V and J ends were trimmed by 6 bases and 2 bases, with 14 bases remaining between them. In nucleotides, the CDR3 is TGTGCCAGCAGTGGGACCGACGGGCCCTACGAGCAGTACTTC. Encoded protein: CASSGTDGPYEQYF. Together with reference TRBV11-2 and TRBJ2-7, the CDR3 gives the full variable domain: EAGVAQSPRYKIIEKRQSVAFWCNPISGHATLYWYQQILGQGPKLLIQFQNNGVVDDSQLPKDRFSAERLKGVDSTLKIQPAKLEDSAVYLCASSGTDGPYEQYFGPGTRLTVT.

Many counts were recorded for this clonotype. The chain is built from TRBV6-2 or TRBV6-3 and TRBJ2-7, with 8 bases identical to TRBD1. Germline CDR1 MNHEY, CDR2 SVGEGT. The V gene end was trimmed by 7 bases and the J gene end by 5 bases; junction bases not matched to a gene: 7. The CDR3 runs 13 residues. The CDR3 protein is CASKMQGANEQYF. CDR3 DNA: TGTGCCAGCAAAATGCAGGGGGCGAACGAGCAGTACTTC.

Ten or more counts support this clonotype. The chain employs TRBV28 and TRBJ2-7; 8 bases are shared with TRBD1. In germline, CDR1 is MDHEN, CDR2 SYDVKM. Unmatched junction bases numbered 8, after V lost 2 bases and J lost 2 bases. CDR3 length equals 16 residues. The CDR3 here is CASSLVGVGQAYEQYF. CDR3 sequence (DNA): TGTGCCAGCAGTTTAGTGGGTGTGGGACAGGCCTACGAGCAGTACTTC.

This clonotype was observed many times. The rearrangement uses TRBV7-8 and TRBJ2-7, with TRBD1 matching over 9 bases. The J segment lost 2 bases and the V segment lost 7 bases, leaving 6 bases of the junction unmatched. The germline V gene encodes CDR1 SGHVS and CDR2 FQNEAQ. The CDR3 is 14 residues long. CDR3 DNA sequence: TGTGCCAGCAATTCGCGGGACAGGGCCTACGAGCAGTACTTC. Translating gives CASNSRDRAYEQYF.

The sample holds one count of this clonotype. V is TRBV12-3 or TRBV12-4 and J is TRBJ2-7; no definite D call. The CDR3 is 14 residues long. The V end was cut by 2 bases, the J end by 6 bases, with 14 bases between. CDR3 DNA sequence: TGTGCCAGCAGTTTATTGCCGGCTGGTTCCGAGCAGTACTTC. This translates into CASSLLPAGSEQYF.

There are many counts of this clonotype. This chain's CDR3 is CASSMSASTEAFF. In DNA, the CDR3 is TGTGCCAGTAGTATGTCAGCTTCCACTGAAGCTTTCTTT. The rearrangement joins TRBV19 to TRBJ1-1; no reliable D call. CDR3 size: 13 residues. The ends were cut back, 3 bases at V and 4 bases at J, with 9 bases in the middle. The germline gives CDR1 LNHDA, CDR2 SQIVND (reference sequence).

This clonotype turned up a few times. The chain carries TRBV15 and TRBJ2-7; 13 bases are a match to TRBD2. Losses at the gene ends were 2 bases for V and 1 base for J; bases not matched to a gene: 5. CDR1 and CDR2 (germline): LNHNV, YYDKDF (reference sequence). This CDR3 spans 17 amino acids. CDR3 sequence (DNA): TGTGCCACCAGCAGATCCCCGGGACTAGCGGGATCCTACGAGCAGTACTTC. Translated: CATSRSPGLAGSYEQYF. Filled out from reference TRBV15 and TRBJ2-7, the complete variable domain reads DAMVIQNPRYQVTQFGKPVTLSCSQTLNHNVMYWYQQKSSQAPKLLFHYYDKDFNNEADTPDNFQSRRPNTSFCFLDIRSPGLGDTAMYLCATSRSPGLAGSYEQYFGPGTRLTVT.

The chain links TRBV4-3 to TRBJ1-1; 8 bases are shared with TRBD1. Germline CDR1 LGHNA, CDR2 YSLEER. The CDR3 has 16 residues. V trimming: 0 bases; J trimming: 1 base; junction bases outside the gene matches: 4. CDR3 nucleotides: TGCGCCAGCAGCCAAGATATAACAGGGGGGAACACTGAAGCTTTCTTT. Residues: CASSQDITGGNTEAFF.

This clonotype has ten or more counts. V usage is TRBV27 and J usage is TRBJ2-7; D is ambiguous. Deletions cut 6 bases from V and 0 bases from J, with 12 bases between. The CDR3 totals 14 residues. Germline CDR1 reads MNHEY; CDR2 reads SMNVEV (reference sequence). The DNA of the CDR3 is TGTGCCAGCAGCCGTCTGGCCCTCTCCTACGAGCAGTACTTC. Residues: CASSRLALSYEQYF.

CDR3 sequence (DNA): TGTGCCAGCAGAAGGGGTCGGGAGACCCAGTACTTC. This codes for CASRRGRETQYF. This chain connects TRBV6-1 to TRBJ2-5, with D perhaps TRBD1 (5 bases). Trimming pared 6 bases from V and 5 bases from J, leaving 10 bases between. Germline V gives CDR1 MNHNS, CDR2 SASEGT. This CDR3 is 12 amino acids long.

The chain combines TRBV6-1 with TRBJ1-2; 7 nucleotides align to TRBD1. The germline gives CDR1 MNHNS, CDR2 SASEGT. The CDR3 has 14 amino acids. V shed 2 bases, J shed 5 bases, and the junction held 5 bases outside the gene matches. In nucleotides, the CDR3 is TGTGCCAGCAGTGAACAAGGGGGCGGGTATGGCTACACCTTC. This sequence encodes CASSEQGGGYGYTF.

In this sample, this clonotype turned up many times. CDR3 amino acids: CASSLGGNDLYEQYF. The CDR3, as DNA: TGTGCCAGCAGCTTAGGAGGGAATGATCTCTACGAGCAGTACTTC. The rearrangement uses TRBV7-2 and TRBJ2-7; TRBD2 might be the D (5 bases). V was pared by 1 base and J by 3 bases, with 13 bases between. This CDR3 is built from 15 residues. In germline, CDR1 is SGHTA, CDR2 FQGNSA.

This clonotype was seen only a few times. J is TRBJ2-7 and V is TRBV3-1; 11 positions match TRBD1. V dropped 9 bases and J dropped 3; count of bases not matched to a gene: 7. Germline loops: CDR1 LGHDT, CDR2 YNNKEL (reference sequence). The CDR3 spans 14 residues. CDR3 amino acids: CASASGTGGYEQYF. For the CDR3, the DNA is TGTGCCAGTGCGTCCGGGACAGGGGGCTACGAGCAGTACTTC.

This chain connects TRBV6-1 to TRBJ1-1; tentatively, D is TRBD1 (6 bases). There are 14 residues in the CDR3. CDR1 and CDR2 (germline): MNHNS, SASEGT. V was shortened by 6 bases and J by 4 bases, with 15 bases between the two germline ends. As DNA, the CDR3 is TGTGCCAGCAGCCCATACAGAGGGGGCACTGAAGCTTTCTTT. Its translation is CASSPYRGGTEAFF.

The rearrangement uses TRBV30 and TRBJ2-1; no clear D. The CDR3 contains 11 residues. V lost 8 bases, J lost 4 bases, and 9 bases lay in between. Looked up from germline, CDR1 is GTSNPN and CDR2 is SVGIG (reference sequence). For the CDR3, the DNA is TGTGCCCAGACTGAATACAATGAGCAGTTCTTC. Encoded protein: CAQTEYNEQFF. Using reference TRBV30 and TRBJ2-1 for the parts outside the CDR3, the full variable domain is SQTIHQWPATLVQPVGSPLSLECTVEGTSNPNLYWYRQAAGRGLQLLFYSVGIGQISSEVPQNLSASRPQDRQFILSSKKLLLSDSGFYLCAQTEYNEQFFGPGTRLTVL.

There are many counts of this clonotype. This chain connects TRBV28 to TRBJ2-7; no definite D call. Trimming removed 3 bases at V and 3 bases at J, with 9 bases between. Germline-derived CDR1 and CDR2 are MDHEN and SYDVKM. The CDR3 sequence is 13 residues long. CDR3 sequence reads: CASSFVGGYEQYF. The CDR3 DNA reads TGTGCCAGCAGTTTCGTTGGCGGCTACGAGCAGTACTTC.

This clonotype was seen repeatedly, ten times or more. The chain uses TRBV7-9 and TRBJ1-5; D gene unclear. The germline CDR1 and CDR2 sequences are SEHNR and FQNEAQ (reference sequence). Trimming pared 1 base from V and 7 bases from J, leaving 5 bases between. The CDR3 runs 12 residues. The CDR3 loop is CASSLVNQPQHF. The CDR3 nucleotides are TGTGCCAGCAGCTTAGTAAACCAGCCCCAGCATTTT.

The CDR3 reads CASSLGAQGGAYEQYF. In DNA, the CDR3 is TGTGCCAGCAGCTTAGGAGCGCAGGGGGGAGCCTACGAGCAGTACTTC. The V and J genes are TRBV11-2 and TRBJ2-7; TRBD1 might be the D (7 bases). The germline gives CDR1 SGHAT, CDR2 FQNNGV. The CDR3 is 16 amino acids. The ends were cut back, 1 base at V and 2 bases at J, with 15 bases in the middle.

The CDR3 bases are TGTGCCAGCAGCCAAGGAACAGCGGGAGGAACCCACGAGCAGTACTTC. Its translation is CASSQGTAGGTHEQYF. The chain uses TRBV4-2 and TRBJ2-7; 9 positions agree with TRBD2. J was trimmed by 5 bases and V by 1 base; bases with no gene match: 9. The CDR3 extends over 16 amino acids. Germline V CDR1 and CDR2: LGHNA, YNFKEQ.

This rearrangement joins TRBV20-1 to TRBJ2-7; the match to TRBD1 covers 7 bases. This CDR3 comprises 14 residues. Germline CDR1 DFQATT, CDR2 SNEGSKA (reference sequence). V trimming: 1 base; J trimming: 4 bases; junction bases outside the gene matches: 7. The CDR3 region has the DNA TGCAGTGCTAGAGGGGCAGGGGGAAGGTACGAGCAGTACTTC. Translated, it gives CSARGAGGRYEQYF.

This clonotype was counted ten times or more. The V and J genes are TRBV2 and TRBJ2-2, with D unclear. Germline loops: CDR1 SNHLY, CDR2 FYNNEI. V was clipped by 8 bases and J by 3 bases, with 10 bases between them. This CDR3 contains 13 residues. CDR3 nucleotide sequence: TGTGCCAGCCGCGTGAGTTACACCGGGGAGCTGTTTTTT. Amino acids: CASRVSYTGELFF.

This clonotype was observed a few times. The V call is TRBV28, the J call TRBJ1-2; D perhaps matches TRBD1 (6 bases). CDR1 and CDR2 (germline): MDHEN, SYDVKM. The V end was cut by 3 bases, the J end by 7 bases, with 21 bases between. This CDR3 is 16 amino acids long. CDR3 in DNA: TGTGCCAGCAGTTTTATCGCGGGGGCACTAATGGGTGGCTACACCTTC. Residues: CASSFIAGALMGGYTF.

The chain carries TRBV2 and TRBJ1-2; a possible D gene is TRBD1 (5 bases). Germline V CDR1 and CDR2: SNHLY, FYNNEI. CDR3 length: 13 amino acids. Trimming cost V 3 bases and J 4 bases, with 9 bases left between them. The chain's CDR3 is CASSDLGTYGYTF. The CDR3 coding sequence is TGTGCCAGCAGTGATCTGGGGACCTATGGCTACACCTTC. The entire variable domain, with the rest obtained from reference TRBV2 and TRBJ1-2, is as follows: EPEVTQTPSHQVTQMGQEVILRCVPISNHLYFYWYRQILGQKVEFLVSFYNNEISEKSEIFDDQFSVERPDGSNFTLKIRSTKLEDSAMYFCASSDLGTYGYTFGSGTRLTVV.

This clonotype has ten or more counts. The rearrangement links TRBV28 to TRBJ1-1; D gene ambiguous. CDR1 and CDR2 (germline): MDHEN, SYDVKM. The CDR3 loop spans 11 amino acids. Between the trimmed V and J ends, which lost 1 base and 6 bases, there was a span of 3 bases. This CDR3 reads CASSLFSEAFF. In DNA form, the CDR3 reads TGTGCCAGCAGTTTATTCTCTGAAGCTTTCTTT.

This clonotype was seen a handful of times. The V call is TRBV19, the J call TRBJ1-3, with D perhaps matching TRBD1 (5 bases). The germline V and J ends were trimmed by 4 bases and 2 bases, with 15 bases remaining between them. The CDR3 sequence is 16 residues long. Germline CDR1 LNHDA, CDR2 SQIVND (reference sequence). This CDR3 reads CASSKGGGAAGNTIYF. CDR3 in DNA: TGTGCCAGTAGTAAAGGAGGAGGGGCTGCTGGAAACACCATATATTTT.

DNA for the CDR3: TGTGCTAGTGGCTTGAGAGGCTACGAGCAGTACTTC. Translated, it gives CASGLRGYEQYF. The rearrangement links TRBV12-5 to TRBJ2-7; D is unresolved. The CDR3 has 12 residues. Looked up from germline, CDR1 is LGHNT and CDR2 is FRNRAP. V was shortened by 6 bases and J by 3 bases, with 9 bases between the two germline ends.

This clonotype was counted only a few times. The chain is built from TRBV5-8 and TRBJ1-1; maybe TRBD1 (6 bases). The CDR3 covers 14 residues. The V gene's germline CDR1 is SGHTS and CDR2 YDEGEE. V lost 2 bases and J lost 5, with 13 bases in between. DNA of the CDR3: TGTGCCAGCAGCTTTAGGGGGAGCCGGACTGAAGCTTTCTTT. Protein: CASSFRGSRTEAFF.

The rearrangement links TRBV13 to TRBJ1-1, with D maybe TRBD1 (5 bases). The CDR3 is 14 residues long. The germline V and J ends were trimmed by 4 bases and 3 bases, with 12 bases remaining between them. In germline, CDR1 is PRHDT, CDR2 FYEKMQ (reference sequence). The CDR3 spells CASSYRRDYTEAFF. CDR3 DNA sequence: TGTGCCAGCAGCTATCGACGGGACTACACTGAAGCTTTCTTT. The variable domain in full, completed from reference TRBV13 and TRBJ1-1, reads AAGVIQSPRHLIKEKRETATLKCYPIPRHDTVYWYQQGPGQDPQFLISFYEKMQSDKGSIPDRFSAQQFSDYHSELNMSSLELGDSALYFCASSYRRDYTEAFFGQGTRLTVV.

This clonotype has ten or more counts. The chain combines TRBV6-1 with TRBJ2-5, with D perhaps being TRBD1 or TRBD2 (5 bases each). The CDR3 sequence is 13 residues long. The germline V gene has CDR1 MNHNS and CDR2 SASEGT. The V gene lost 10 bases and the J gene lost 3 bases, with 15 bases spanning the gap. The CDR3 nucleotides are TGTGCCACGAGGGGAAGACAAGAAGAGACCCAGTACTTC. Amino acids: CATRGRQEETQYF.